Given below is one T cell receptor beta chain in context. Its specificity is unknown. In this CDR3 the conserved last residue, phenylalanine or tryptophan, is missing, so a read error is likely. Using a constant-region primer together with ProtoScript II reverse transcriptase, TCR beta cDNA was made from 450 to 600 ng of total RNA. Amplification in three nested multiplex PCR rounds with slightly modified ARM-PCR gave rise to TCR beta libraries. Researchers ran the first two PCR rounds for ten to eleven cycles each with TRBV1-TRBV30 forward primers and a C-beta reverse primer. TCRdb recomputed calls from the multiplex PCR reads with MiXCR, one row per CDR3 protein. The sample lists about 200,000 distinct CDR3 sequences, 85% seen once, with about a sixth in the top ten. The sample originates from a study of tumor-infiltrating lymphocytes in primary liver carcinoma. Study outcomes and limitations: A significantly higher top-250-clone fraction was found in tumors than in blood (p = 0.039). It was observed that only about 8-24% of the top clones appeared in every one of the five tumor regions.

CDR1 and CDR2 (germline): SQVTM, ANQGSEA. This CDR3 spans 15 amino acids. The source material, roughly 20-31 mg of unsorted bulk tissue, was used to co-extract RNA and DNA. Enrolled patients were chronically infected with HBV and treatment-naive. Every tumor was sampled at five separate regions. Sequencing input: tumor tissue from primary liver carcinoma. This rearrangement joins TRBV29-1 to TRBJ2-5; the D gene is possibly TRBD2 (5 bases). The receptor was isolated from a man in his forties with primary liver carcinoma and hepatitis B virus infection. CDR3 coding DNA: TGTAGCGTTGAATCCGCGGCGGGTAGTTCGGAGACCCAGTACATC. Translation: CSVESAAGSSETQYI.